The sequence of this T cell receptor (beta chain) was determined in a study of cytomegalovirus exposure and HLA in healthy donors. Overall study results and limits: Researchers left out some V segments, among them TRBV6-2 and TRBV6-3, as indistinguishable. A later analysis associated 15,000 or so TCR beta sequences with HLA alleles at a 0.05 false discovery rate. High sensitivity and specificity were reportedly achieved when the classifier diagnosed cytomegalovirus status.

Unrecorded immune exposure was likely among donors, who were nominally healthy when sampled. Remarks on this clone: The antigen is not known.

CDR1 SGHVS and CDR2 FQNEAQ come from the germline V gene. The V end lost 5 bases, the J end lost 4 bases, and 11 bases lay between the germline ends. CDR3 length: 13 amino acids. Primers: 60 Vbeta forward and 13 Jbeta reverse. Profiling relied on immunoSEQ multiplex PCR, and the TCRdb table lists in-frame clones only, not all of them. In the table there are approximately 150,000 clones, approximately 80% of which are singletons. This receptor was identified in a young man in good health and CMV-seronegative. Sequencing was carried out using PBMCs. The chain links TRBV7-8 to TRBJ2-5, with a possible D match to TRBD1 (6 bases). In nucleotides, the CDR3 is TGTGCCAGCAGCCTCAGGGGTTTAGAGACCCAGTACTTC. This translates into CASSLRGLETQYF.